These 25 T cell receptor beta chains were all obtained from the same sample, sequenced in a study of cytomegalovirus exposure and HLA in healthy donors. The PCR made use of 60 Vbeta and 13 Jbeta primers. The method was immunoSEQ multiplex PCR; TCRdb's version includes in-frame clones alone and lacks a portion of them. This repertoire shows about 160,000 clones, approximately 78% found once; its top ten account for roughly 7.7%. Sequencing was carried out using PBMCs. The receptors come from a woman aged 30 to 39 in good health and CMV-seropositive.

V is TRBV6-5 and J is TRBJ2-5; a possible D gene is TRBD2 (6 bases). Looked up from germline, CDR1 is MNHEY and CDR2 is SVGAGI. This CDR3 is 14 amino acids long. The V end lost 6 bases, the J end lost 2 bases, and 13 bases lay between the germline ends. For the CDR3, the DNA is TGTGCCAGCAGCTTGGACTACACTCAAGAGACCCAGTACTTC. Translation gives CASSLDYTQETQYF.

The chain joins TRBV2 to TRBJ1-6, with TRBD1 matching over 9 bases. The CDR3 is 14 amino acids. Germline V gene sequence: CDR1 SNHLY, CDR2 FYNNEI. With V trimmed by 6 bases and J by 10 bases, 7 bases remained unmatched. CDR3 amino acids: CASSGTGFDSPLHF. The CDR3 coding sequence is TGTGCCAGCAGCGGGACAGGGTTCGACTCACCCCTCCACTTT.

This chain joins TRBV10-3 and TRBJ2-1; 8 bases are a match to TRBD2. V trimming: 2 bases; J trimming: 3 bases; junction bases outside the gene matches: 6. CDR1 and CDR2 from the germline V gene are ENHRY and SYGVKD. The CDR3 totals 16 residues. CDR3 amino acids: CAISEHAGGRYNEQFF. The CDR3 nucleotides read TGTGCCATCAGTGAGCATGCGGGGGGCCGCTACAATGAGCAGTTCTTC.

The chain joins TRBV27 to TRBJ1-1, with 8 nucleotides matching TRBD1. The CDR3 is 15 amino acids. The V gene's germline CDR1 is MNHEY and CDR2 SMNVEV (reference sequence). The V and J ends lost 2 bases and 2 bases, in that order; junction bases with no gene match: 4. The CDR3: CASSLGQGANTEAFF. In DNA form, the CDR3 reads TGTGCCAGCAGTTTAGGGCAGGGGGCCAACACTGAAGCTTTCTTT.

This clone was detected once. V gene TRBV5-1 combines with J gene TRBJ1-1; D might be TRBD1 (6 bases). Per the germline V gene, CDR1 is SGHRS and CDR2 is YFSETQ. This CDR3 has 14 residues. Trimming took off 4 bases at V and 5 bases at J, with 15 bases between the two ends. CDR3 residues: CASSIRGRGTEAFF. The CDR3 DNA is TGCGCCAGCAGCATCAGGGGAAGGGGAACTGAAGCTTTCTTT.

The chain combines TRBV18 with TRBJ2-1; TRBD2 matches 7 bases. The CDR3 has 15 amino acids. Trimming took 0 bases from V and 8 from J; bases not matched to a gene: 7. Germline CDR1 is KGHSH and CDR2 is LQKENI. The CDR3 DNA follows: TGTGCCAGCTCACCACCGGGACGGGGGGTCTATGAGCAGTTCTTC. This encodes CASSPPGRGVYEQFF. Combining the CDR3 with reference TRBV18 and TRBJ2-1 gives the whole variable domain NAGVMQNPRHLVRRRGQEARLRCSPMKGHSHVYWYRQLPEEGLKFMVYLQKENIIDESGMPKERFSAEFPKEGPSILRIQQVVRGDSAAYFCASSPPGRGVYEQFFGPGTRLTVL.

This chain joins TRBV5-6 and TRBJ1-5; 7 bases are a match to TRBD1. The CDR3 spans 14 residues. The germline gives CDR1 SGHDT, CDR2 YYEEEE. The V segment lost 3 bases and the J segment 7 bases; nucleotides outside the gene matches: 7. CDR3 residues: CASSWKGGGQPQHF. In nucleotides, the CDR3 is TGTGCCAGCAGCTGGAAAGGGGGCGGGCAGCCCCAGCATTTT.

The rearrangement joins TRBV5-4 to TRBJ2-5; 9 bases agree with TRBD2. There are 15 residues in the CDR3. Germline CDR1 SGHNT, CDR2 YYREEE (reference sequence). The junction had 9 bases not matched to a gene; V was cut back by 4 bases and J by 5 bases. Written as DNA, the CDR3 is TGTGCCAGCAGCCCCCAGCGGGGGGCCGCGGAGACCCAGTACTTC. This translates into CASSPQRGAAETQYF.

The CDR3 loop is CASSFTGGDYGYTF. The DNA of the CDR3 is TGTGCCAGCAGCTTTACAGGGGGCGACTATGGCTACACCTTC. V usage is TRBV7-3 and J usage is TRBJ1-2; TRBD1 matches 9 bases. Germline V gene data show CDR1 as SGHTA and CDR2 as FQGTGA. The CDR3 consists of 14 residues. V lost 3 bases and J lost 3; bases outside the gene matches: 2.

The J gene is TRBJ1-4, the V gene TRBV2; 9 nucleotides match TRBD1. With 8 bases clipped from V and 4 bases from J, the junction kept 2 bases outside the gene matches. The germline V gene has CDR1 SNHLY and CDR2 FYNNEI. The CDR3 has 13 residues. This CDR3 is CASGGQGNEKLFF. As DNA, the CDR3 is TGTGCCAGCGGGGGACAGGGTAATGAAAAACTGTTTTTT.

The genes are TRBV7-9 and TRBJ2-2; tentative D call: TRBD1 (6 bases). CDR1 is SEHNR, CDR2 FQNEAQ, per germline (reference sequence). The V gene lost 3 bases and the J gene lost 1 base, with 9 bases spanning the gap. This CDR3 spans 15 amino acids. CDR3 loop: CASSFRGQNTGELFF. The DNA for the CDR3 is TGTGCCAGCAGCTTCCGGGGACAGAACACCGGGGAGCTGTTTTTT.

The rearrangement links TRBV25-1 to TRBJ1-2, with a possible D match to TRBD1 (5 bases). This CDR3 is built from 16 residues. In germline, CDR1 is MGHDK, CDR2 SYGVNS. V was clipped by 6 bases and J by 7 bases, with 24 bases between them. The CDR3 loop reads CASSPGGGTEYFGYTF. CDR3 nucleotide sequence: TGTGCCAGCAGCCCCGGAGGCGGGACGGAGTACTTTGGCTACACCTTC.

The chain uses TRBV7-2 and TRBJ1-5, with 11 bases fitting TRBD1. This CDR3 comprises 15 residues. V lost 5 bases and J lost 7; bases outside the gene matches: 7. The germline V gene has CDR1 SGHTA and CDR2 FQGNSA. The CDR3 DNA follows: TGTGCCAGCAGCCTACGGACAGGGGGCCTCCAGCCCCAGCATTTT. Amino acids: CASSLRTGGLQPQHF.

V gene TRBV7-9 combines with J gene TRBJ1-2; D unclear. The CDR3 covers 12 residues. Germline CDR1 reads SEHNR; CDR2 reads FQNEAQ (reference sequence). The V end was cut by 5 bases, the J end by 7 bases, with 11 bases between. As DNA, the CDR3 is TGTGCCAGCAGCCAGCGGGTCGGTGGCTACACCTTC. This codes for CASSQRVGGYTF.

This clone was observed once. The rearrangement joins TRBV18 to TRBJ1-2; a weak D match, TRBD1 (5 bases). Per the germline V gene, CDR1 is KGHSH and CDR2 is LQKENI. V was clipped by 3 bases and J by 5 bases, with 13 bases between them. The CDR3 sequence is 14 residues long. The CDR3 here is CASSPPGHTYGYTF. In DNA form, the CDR3 reads TGTGCCAGCTCACCCCCAGGACACACTTATGGCTACACCTTC. Together with reference TRBV18 and TRBJ1-2, the CDR3 gives the full variable domain: NAGVMQNPRHLVRRRGQEARLRCSPMKGHSHVYWYRQLPEEGLKFMVYLQKENIIDESGMPKERFSAEFPKEGPSILRIQQVVRGDSAAYFCASSPPGHTYGYTFGSGTRLTVV.

This chain's CDR3 is CASSGEAVPIAKNIQYF. Here the CDR3 DNA reads TGTGCCAGCAGCGGAGAGGCAGTACCTATAGCCAAAAACATTCAGTACTTC. The V gene is TRBV7-9, the J gene TRBJ2-4; D is unclear. The CDR3 runs to 17 residues. Trimming shortened V by 5 bases and J by 0 bases, and 17 bases separated the two germline ends. Looked up from germline, CDR1 is SEHNR and CDR2 is FQNEAQ (reference sequence).

On this clone: Other nucleotide sequences in the sample specify the same CDR3. V usage is TRBV7-8 and J usage is TRBJ2-7, with D unresolved. V lost 5 bases and J lost 1, with 3 bases in between. Germline V gene data show CDR1 as SGHVS and CDR2 as FQNEAQ. The CDR3 spans 11 residues. The CDR3 is CASSPSYEQYF. The CDR3 region has the DNA TGTGCCAGCAGCCCGTCCTACGAGCAGTACTTC.

The V call is TRBV19, the J call TRBJ1-6; 9 bases are shared with TRBD1. Looked up from germline, CDR1 is LNHDA and CDR2 is SQIVND (reference sequence). This CDR3 contains 15 residues. The J segment lost 6 bases and the V segment lost 5 bases, leaving 5 bases of the junction unmatched. The CDR3: CASSQDRGGNSPLHF. CDR3 nucleotides: TGTGCCAGTAGTCAGGACAGGGGCGGTAATTCACCCCTCCACTTT.

This sequence joins TRBV9 and TRBJ2-7; 8 bases are a match to TRBD1. The germline CDR1 and CDR2 sequences are SGDLS and YYNGEE. V dropped 0 bases and J dropped 5; count of bases not matched to a gene: 4. The CDR3 covers 14 residues. The CDR3 loop reads CASSVGTGTHEQYF. CDR3 sequence (DNA): TGTGCCAGCAGCGTAGGGACAGGGACACACGAGCAGTACTTC.

About this clone: The germline gene is not matched at one end of the junction; a read error may be the cause. The chain couples TRBV2 to TRBJ2-3; TRBD2 aligns across 14 bases. Looked up from germline, CDR1 is SNHLY and CDR2 is FYNNEI. The CDR3 consists of 16 residues. CDR3 in amino acids: CASRKGLAGGFDMQYF. The CDR3 region has the DNA TGTGCCAGCAGAAAAGGACTAGCGGGGGGTTTCGATATGCAGTATTTT.

The gene calls are TRBV5-1 and TRBJ2-7; 10 bases agree with TRBD1. V shed 4 bases, J shed 3 bases, and the junction held 7 bases outside the gene matches. This CDR3 is 15 amino acids long. Per the germline V gene, CDR1 is SGHRS and CDR2 is YFSETQ. In DNA form, the CDR3 reads TGCGCCAGCAGCGCCCTGACAGGGGGCAGCTACGAGCAGTACTTC. As protein: CASSALTGGSYEQYF.

This chain joins TRBV11-3 and TRBJ2-7, with no clear D. The CDR3 consists of 13 residues. Germline V gene sequence: CDR1 SGHNT, CDR2 YENEEA. The V and J ends lost 1 base and 4 bases respectively, with 8 bases between them. Written as DNA, the CDR3 is TGTGCCAGCAGCTTAGGGATCGGGTACGAGCAGTACTTC. This translates into CASSLGIGYEQYF.

This clone was observed a few times. This rearrangement joins TRBV6-1 to TRBJ1-5; TRBD1 might be the D (6 bases). Germline values: CDR1 MNHNS, CDR2 SASEGT. There are 13 residues in the CDR3. V was cut by 6 bases and J by 3 bases, with 9 bases left in between. CDR3 sequence: CASRDSNNQPQHF. CDR3 DNA sequence: TGTGCCAGCAGGGACAGTAACAATCAGCCCCAGCATTTT.

The chain employs TRBV7-9 and TRBJ1-6, with D maybe TRBD1 (5 bases). The V and J ends lost 2 bases and 13 bases respectively, with 9 bases between them. This CDR3 has 12 amino acids. The germline V gene encodes CDR1 SEHNR and CDR2 FQNEAQ (reference sequence). This CDR3 reads CASSLSGGPLHF. Written as DNA, the CDR3 is TGTGCCAGCAGCTTATCCGGGGGGCCCCTCCACTTT.

The J gene is TRBJ2-1, the V gene TRBV11-2, with TRBD2 matching 15 bases. Germline CDR1 and CDR2: SGHAT and FQNNGV. With 4 bases clipped from V and 2 bases from J, the junction kept 3 bases outside the gene matches. This CDR3 has 17 amino acids. CDR3: CASSSWTSGGAYNEQFF. The DNA for the CDR3 is TGTGCCAGCAGCTCCTGGACTAGCGGGGGGGCCTACAATGAGCAGTTCTTC.